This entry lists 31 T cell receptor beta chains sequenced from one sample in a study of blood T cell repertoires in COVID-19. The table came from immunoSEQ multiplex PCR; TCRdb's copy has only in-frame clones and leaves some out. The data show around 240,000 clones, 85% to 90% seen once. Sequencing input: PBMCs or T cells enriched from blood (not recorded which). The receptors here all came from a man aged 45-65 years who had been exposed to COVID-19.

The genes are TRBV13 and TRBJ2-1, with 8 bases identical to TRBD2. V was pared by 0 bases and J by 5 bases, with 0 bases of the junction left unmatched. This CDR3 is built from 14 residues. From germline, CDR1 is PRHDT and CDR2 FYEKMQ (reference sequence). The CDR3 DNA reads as TGTGCCAGCAGCTTAGGACTAGCGGACAATGAGCAGTTCTTC. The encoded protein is CASSLGLADNEQFF.

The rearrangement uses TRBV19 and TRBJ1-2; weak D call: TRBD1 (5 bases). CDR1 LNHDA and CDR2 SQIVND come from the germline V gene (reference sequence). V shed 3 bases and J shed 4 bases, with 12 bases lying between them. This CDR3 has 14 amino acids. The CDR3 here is CASSMSGTGYGYTF. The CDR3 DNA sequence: TGTGCCAGTAGTATGTCAGGGACTGGCTATGGCTACACCTTC.

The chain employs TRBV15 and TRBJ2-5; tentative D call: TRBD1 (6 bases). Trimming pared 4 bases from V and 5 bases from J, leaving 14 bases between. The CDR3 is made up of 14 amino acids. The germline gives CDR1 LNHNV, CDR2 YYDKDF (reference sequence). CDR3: CATSIYRAGETQYF. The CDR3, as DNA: TGTGCCACCAGCATTTACAGGGCAGGGGAGACCCAGTACTTC.

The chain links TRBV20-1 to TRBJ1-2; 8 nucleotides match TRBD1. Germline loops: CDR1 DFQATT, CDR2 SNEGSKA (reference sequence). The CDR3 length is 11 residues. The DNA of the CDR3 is TGCGGAGGTCCAGGGGGCCATGGCTACACCTTC. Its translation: CGGPGGHGYTF.

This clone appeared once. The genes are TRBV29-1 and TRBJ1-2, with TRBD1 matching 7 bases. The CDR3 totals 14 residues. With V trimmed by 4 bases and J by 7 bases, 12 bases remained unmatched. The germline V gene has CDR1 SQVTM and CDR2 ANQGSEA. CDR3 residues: CSVGMDRSTSGYTF. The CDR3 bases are TGCAGCGTTGGAATGGACAGGTCGACTAGTGGCTACACCTTC.

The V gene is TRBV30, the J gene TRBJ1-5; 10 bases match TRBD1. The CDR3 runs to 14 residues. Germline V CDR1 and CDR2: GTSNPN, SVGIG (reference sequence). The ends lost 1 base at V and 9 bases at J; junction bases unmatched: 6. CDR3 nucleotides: TGTGCCTGGAGTGGGGGGACAGGGGAGTTGCCCCAGCATTTT. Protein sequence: CAWSGGTGELPQHF. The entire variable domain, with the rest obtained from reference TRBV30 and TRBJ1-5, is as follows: SQTIHQWPATLVQPVGSPLSLECTVEGTSNPNLYWYRQAAGRGLQLLFYSVGIGQISSEVPQNLSASRPQDRQFILSSKKLLLSDSGFYLCAWSGGTGELPQHFGDGTRLSIL.

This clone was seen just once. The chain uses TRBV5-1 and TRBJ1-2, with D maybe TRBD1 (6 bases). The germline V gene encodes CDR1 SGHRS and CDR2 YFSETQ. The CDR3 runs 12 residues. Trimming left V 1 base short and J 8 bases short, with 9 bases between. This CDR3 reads CASSLTGKGYTF. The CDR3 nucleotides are TGCGCCAGCAGCTTGACAGGGAAAGGCTACACCTTC.

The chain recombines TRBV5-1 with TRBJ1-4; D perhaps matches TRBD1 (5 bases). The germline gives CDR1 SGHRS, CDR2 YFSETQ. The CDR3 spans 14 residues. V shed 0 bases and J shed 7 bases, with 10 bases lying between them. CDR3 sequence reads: CASSLGQGFEKLFF. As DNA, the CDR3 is TGCGCCAGCAGCTTGGGCCAGGGTTTTGAAAAACTGTTTTTT.

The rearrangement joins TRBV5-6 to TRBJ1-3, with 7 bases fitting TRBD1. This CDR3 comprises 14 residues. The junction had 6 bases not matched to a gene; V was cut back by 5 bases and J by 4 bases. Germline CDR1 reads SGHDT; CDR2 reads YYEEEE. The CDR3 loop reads CASSQTGYGNTIYF. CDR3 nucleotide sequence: TGTGCCAGCAGTCAGACAGGGTACGGAAACACCATATATTTT.

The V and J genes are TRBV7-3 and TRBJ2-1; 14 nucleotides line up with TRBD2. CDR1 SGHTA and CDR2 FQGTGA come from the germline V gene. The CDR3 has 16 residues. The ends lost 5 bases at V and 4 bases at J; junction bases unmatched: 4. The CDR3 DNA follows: TGTGCCAGCAGCCCCCGACTAGCGGGAGGGTACAATGAGCAGTTCTTC. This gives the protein CASSPRLAGGYNEQFF. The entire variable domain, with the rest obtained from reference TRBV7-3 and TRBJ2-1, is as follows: GAGVSQTPSNKVTEKGKYVELRCDPISGHTALYWYRQSLGQGPEFLIYFQGTGAADDSGLPNDRFFAVRPEGSVSTLKIQRTERGDSAVYLCASSPRLAGGYNEQFFGPGTRLTVL.

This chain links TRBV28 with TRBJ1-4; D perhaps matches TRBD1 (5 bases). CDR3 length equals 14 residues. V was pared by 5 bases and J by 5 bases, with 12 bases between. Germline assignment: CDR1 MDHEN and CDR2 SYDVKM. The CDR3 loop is CASSPSRGNEKLFF. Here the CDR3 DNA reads TGTGCCAGCAGTCCAAGTCGGGGGAATGAAAAACTGTTTTTT.

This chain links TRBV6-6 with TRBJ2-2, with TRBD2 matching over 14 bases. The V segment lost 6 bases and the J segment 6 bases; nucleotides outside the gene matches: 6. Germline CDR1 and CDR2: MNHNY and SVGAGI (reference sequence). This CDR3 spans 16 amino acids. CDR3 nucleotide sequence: TGTGCCAGCAGGTGGACTAGCGGGAGGTGGCCCGGGGAGCTGTTTTTT. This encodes CASRWTSGRWPGELFF.

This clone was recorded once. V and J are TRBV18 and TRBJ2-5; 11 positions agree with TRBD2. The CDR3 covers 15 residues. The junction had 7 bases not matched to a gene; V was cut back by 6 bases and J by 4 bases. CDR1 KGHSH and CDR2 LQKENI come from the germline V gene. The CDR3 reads CASSPGTSGGETQYF. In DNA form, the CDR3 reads TGTGCCAGCTCGCCCGGGACTAGCGGAGGAGAGACCCAGTACTTC.

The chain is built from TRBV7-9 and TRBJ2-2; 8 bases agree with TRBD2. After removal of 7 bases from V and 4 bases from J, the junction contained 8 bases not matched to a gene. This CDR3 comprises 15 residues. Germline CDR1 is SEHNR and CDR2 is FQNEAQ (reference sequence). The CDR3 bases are TGTGCCAGCACCCGAGCGGGAGCAATCACCGGGGAGCTGTTTTTT. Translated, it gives CASTRAGAITGELFF. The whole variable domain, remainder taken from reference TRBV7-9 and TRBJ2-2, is DTGVSQNPRHKITKRGQNVTFRCDPISEHNRLYWYRQTLGQGPEFLTYFQNEAQLEKSRLLSDRFSAERPKGSFSTLEIQRTEQGDSAMYLCASTRAGAITGELFFGEGSRLTVL.

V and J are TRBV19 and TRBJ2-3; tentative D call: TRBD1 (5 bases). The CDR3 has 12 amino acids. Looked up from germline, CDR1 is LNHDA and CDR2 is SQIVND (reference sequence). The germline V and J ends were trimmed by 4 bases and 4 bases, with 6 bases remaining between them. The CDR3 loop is CASSRQSDTQYF. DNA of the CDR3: TGTGCCAGTAGTAGACAGTCAGATACGCAGTATTTT.

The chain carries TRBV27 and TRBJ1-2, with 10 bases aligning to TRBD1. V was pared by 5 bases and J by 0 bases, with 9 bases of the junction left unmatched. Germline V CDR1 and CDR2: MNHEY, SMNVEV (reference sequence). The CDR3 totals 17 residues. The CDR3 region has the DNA TGTGCCAGCAGTATCAACCTTGGACAGGGGGCTAACTATGGCTACACCTTC. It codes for CASSINLGQGANYGYTF.

CDR3 sequence: CASSLDFLTDTQYF. The CDR3 nucleotides read TGTGCCAGCAGCTTAGATTTTTTAACAGATACGCAGTATTTT. The rearrangement uses TRBV11-2 and TRBJ2-3, with D unclear. CDR1 and CDR2 from the germline V gene are SGHAT and FQNNGV. This CDR3 region has 14 residues. The V and J ends lost 0 bases and 3 bases respectively, with 7 bases between them.

CDR3 in DNA: TGTGCCAGCACCTACCTGACCTTCAGGGACAATAATGAAAAACTGTTTTTT. It translates to CASTYLTFRDNNEKLFF. The genes are TRBV7-9 and TRBJ1-4; tentative D call: TRBD1 (6 bases). Germline V CDR1 and CDR2: SEHNR, FQNEAQ (reference sequence). The CDR3 spans 17 residues. V was shortened by 7 bases and J by 4 bases, with 22 bases between the two germline ends.

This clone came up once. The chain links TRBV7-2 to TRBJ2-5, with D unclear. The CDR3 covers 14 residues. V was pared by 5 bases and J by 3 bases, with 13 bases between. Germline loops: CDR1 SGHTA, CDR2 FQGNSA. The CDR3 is CASSRGRSEETQYF. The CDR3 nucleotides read TGTGCCAGCAGCCGTGGGCGATCGGAAGAGACCCAGTACTTC.

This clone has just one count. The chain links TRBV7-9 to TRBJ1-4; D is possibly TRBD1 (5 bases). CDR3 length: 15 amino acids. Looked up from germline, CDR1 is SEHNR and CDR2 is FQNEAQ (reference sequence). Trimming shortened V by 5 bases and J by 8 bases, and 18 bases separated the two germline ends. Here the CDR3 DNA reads TGTGCCAGCAGCCCCTCCGGGGGGGTTGGCGAAAAACTGTTTTTT. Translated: CASSPSGGVGEKLFF.

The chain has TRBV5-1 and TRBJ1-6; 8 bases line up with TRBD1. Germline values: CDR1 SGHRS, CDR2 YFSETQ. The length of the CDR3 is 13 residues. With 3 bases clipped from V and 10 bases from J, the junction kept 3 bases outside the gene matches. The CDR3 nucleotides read TGCGCCAGCAGCTCGGACAGGGACTCACCCCTCCACTTT. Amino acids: CASSSDRDSPLHF.

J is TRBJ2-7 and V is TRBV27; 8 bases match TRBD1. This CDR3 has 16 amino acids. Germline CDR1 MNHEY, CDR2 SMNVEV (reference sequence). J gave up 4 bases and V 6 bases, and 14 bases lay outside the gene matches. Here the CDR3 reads CASRPDLGRGLYEQYV. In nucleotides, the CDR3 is TGTGCCAGCAGACCCGACCTTGGCAGGGGGCTGTACGAGCAGTACGTC.

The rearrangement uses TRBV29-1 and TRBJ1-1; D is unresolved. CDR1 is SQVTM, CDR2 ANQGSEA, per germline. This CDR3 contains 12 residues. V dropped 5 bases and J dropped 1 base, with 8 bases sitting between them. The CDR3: CSVSRRNTEAFF. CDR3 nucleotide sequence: TGCAGCGTTTCCCGGAGGAACACTGAAGCTTTCTTT. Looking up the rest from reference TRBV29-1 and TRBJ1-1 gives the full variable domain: SAVISQKPSRDICQRGTSLTIQCQVDSQVTMMFWYRQQPGQSLTLIATANQGSEATYESGFVIDKFPISRPNLTFSTLTVSNMSPEDSSIYLCSVSRRNTEAFFGQGTRLTVV.

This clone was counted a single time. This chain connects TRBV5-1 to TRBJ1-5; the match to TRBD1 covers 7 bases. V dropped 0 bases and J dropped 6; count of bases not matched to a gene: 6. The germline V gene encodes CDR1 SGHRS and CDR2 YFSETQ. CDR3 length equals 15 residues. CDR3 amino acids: CASSLEGGTGQPQHF. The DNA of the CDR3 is TGCGCCAGCAGCTTGGAAGGGGGCACGGGTCAGCCCCAGCATTTT.

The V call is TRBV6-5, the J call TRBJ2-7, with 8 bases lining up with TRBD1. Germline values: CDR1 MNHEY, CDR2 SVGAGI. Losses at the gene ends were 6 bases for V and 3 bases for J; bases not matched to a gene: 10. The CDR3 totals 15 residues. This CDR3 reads CASSPQGQGIYEQYF. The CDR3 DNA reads TGTGCCAGCAGCCCACAAGGACAGGGAATCTACGAGCAGTACTTC.

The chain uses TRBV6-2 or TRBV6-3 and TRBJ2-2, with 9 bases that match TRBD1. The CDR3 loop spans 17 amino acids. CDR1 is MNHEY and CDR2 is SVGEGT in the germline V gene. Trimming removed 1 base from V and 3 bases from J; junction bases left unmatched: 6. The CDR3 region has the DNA TGTGCCAGCAGTTACTGGCCGGGACAGGGCCACACCGGGGAGCTGTTTTTT. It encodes CASSYWPGQGHTGELFF.

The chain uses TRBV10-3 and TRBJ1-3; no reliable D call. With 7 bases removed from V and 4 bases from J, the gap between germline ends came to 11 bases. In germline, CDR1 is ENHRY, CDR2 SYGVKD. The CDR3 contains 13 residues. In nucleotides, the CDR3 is TGTGCCATCAATCGGGGTTCAGGAAACACCATATATTTT. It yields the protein CAINRGSGNTIYF.

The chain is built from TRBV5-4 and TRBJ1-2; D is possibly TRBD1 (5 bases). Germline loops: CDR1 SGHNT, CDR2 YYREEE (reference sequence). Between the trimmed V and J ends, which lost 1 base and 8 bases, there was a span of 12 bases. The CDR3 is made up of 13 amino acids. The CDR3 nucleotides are TGTGCCAGCAGCTTGTCCCAGGGCTGGGGCTACACCTTC. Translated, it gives CASSLSQGWGYTF.

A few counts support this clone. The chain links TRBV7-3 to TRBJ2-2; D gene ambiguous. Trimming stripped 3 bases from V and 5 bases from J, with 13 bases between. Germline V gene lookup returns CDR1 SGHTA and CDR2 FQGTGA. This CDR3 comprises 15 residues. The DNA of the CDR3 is TGTGCCAGCAGCTTGGGCTTCCCCCATACCGGGGAGCTGTTTTTT. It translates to CASSLGFPHTGELFF.

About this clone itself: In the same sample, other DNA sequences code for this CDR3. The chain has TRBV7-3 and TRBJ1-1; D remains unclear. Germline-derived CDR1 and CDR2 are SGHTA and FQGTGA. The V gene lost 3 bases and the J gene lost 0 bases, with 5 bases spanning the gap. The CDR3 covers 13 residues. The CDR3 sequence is CASSLRMNTEAFF. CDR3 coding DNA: TGTGCCAGCAGCTTGAGGATGAACACTGAAGCTTTCTTT.

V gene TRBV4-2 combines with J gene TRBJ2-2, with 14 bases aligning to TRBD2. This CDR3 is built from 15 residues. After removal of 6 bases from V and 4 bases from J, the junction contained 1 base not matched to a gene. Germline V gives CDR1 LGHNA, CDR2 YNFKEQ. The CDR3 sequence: CASRGTSGSTGELFF. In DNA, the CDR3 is TGTGCCAGCAGGGGGACTAGCGGGAGCACCGGGGAGCTGTTTTTT.